This T cell receptor beta chain emerged from a study of CD8 T cells in Susac syndrome. This clonotype has more than one count but fewer than ten. Random-hexamer reverse transcription was applied to about 0.5 to 1 ug RNA. A single record per CDR3 protein comes from TCRdb applying MiXCR to the immunoSEQ multiplex PCR reads. The sample has roughly 60,000 distinct CDR3 sequences, over 85% seen once. Trimming left V 4 bases short and J 6 bases short, with 10 bases between. The CDR3 has 13 residues. The germline gives CDR1 SEHNR, CDR2 FQNEAQ (reference sequence). The receptor's source is a human donor in good health. The sample taken for sequencing was CD8+ T cells from PBMCs. The chain joins TRBV7-9 to TRBJ2-1, with D perhaps TRBD2 (5 bases). CDR3 region: CASSSGGGNEQFF. CDR3 nucleotides: TGTGCCAGCAGCTCCGGTGGAGGCAATGAGCAGTTCTTC.